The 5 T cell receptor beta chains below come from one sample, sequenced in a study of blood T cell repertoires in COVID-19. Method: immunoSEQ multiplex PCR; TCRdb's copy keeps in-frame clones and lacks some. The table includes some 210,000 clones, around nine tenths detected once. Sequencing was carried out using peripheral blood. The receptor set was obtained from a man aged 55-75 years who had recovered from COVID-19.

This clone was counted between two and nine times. CDR3 bases: TGTGCCAGCAGGCTACAAAGGGAGACTGAAGCTTTCTTT. This translates into CASRLQRETEAFF. The rearrangement joins TRBV2 to TRBJ1-1, with D hard to call. Looked up from germline, CDR1 is SNHLY and CDR2 is FYNNEI. The CDR3 covers 13 residues. V dropped 6 bases and J dropped 5 bases, with 13 bases sitting between them. The variable domain in full, with the rest retrieved from reference TRBV2 and TRBJ1-1, is EPEVTQTPSHQVTQMGQEVILRCVPISNHLYFYWYRQILGQKVEFLVSFYNNEISEKSEIFDDQFSVERPDGSNFTLKIRSTKLEDSAMYFCASRLQRETEAFFGQGTRLTVV.

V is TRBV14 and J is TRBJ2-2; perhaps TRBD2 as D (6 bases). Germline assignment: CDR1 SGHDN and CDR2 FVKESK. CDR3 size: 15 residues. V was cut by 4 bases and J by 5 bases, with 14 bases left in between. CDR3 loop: CASSPNLASTGELFF. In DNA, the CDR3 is TGTGCCAGCAGCCCAAACCTAGCGTCGACCGGGGAGCTGTTTTTT.

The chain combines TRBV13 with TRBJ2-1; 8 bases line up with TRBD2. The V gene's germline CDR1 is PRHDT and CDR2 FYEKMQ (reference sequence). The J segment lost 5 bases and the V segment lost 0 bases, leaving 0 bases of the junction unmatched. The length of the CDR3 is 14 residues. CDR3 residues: CASSLGRGDNEQFF. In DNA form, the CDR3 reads TGTGCCAGCAGCTTAGGGCGGGGGGACAATGAGCAGTTCTTC.

In DNA, the CDR3 is TGTGCCAGCAGTGAATTTAGTTACGGGGCCAACGTCCTGACTTTC. Translation gives CASSEFSYGANVLTF. The V call is TRBV2, the J call TRBJ2-6, with D unclear. The CDR3 length is 15 residues. Germline loops: CDR1 SNHLY, CDR2 FYNNEI. V lost 2 bases to trimming and J lost 4 bases, with 9 bases between them.

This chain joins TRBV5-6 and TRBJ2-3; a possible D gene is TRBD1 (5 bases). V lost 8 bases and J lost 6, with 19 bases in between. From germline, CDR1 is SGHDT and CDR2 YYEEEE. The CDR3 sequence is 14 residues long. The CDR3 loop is CASIKGPRVDTQYF. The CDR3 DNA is TGTGCCAGTATCAAGGGGCCCCGGGTCGATACGCAGTATTTT. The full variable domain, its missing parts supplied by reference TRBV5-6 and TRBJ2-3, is DAGVTQSPTHLIKTRGQQVTLRCSPKSGHDTVSWYQQALGQGPQFIFQYYEEEERQRGNFPDRFSGHQFPNYSSELNVNALLLGDSALYLCASIKGPRVDTQYFGPGTRLTVL.